These 25 T cell receptor beta chains originate from one sample sequenced in a study of blood T cell repertoires in COVID-19. Measured with immunoSEQ multiplex PCR; TCRdb has only the in-frame clones, and not every one. The table lists approximately 85,000 clones, around 90% of them singletons. Sequencing was performed on peripheral blood. Receptor source: a woman of 80 years or more with active or convalescent COVID-19.

This sequence joins TRBV5-1 and TRBJ1-5, with D tentatively TRBD1 (6 bases). The germline gives CDR1 SGHRS, CDR2 YFSETQ. Trimming took off 5 bases at V and 4 bases at J, with 16 bases between the two ends. The CDR3 covers 15 residues. CDR3 sequence: CASRPEGGSNQPQHF. The CDR3 bases are TGCGCCAGCAGGCCCGAAGGGGGTAGTAATCAGCCCCAGCATTTT.

The chain couples TRBV7-8 to TRBJ1-4, with D tentatively TRBD1 (6 bases). Trimming stripped 7 bases from V and 8 bases from J, with 23 bases between. The CDR3 consists of 16 residues. Germline CDR1 SGHVS, CDR2 FQNEAQ. The CDR3: CASTLRVWGREEKLFF. For the CDR3, the DNA is TGTGCCAGCACCCTCAGGGTTTGGGGGCGGGAGGAAAAACTGTTTTTT.

The chain employs TRBV7-9 and TRBJ1-2; the D gene is possibly TRBD1 (5 bases). The length of the CDR3 is 15 residues. The germline CDR1 and CDR2 sequences are SEHNR and FQNEAQ (reference sequence). V dropped 2 bases and J dropped 4 bases, with 14 bases sitting between them. The CDR3 nucleotides read TGTGCCAGCAGCTTACCACGGGGGACGGGCTATGGCTACACCTTC. Amino acid sequence: CASSLPRGTGYGYTF.

This chain joins TRBV6-2 or TRBV6-3 and TRBJ2-3; 7 bases align to TRBD1. Germline-derived CDR1 and CDR2 are MNHEY and SVGEGT. CDR3 size: 15 residues. With 4 bases clipped from V and 2 bases from J, the junction kept 6 bases outside the gene matches. For the CDR3, the DNA is TGTGCCAGCAGTTCCGACAGGGTGAACACAGATACGCAGTATTTT. This codes for CASSSDRVNTDTQYF.

V is TRBV5-1 and J is TRBJ2-7, with 7 positions matching TRBD2. V gave up 0 bases and J gave up 0 bases; unmatched junction bases: 3. This CDR3 spans 15 amino acids. The V gene's germline CDR1 is SGHRS and CDR2 YFSETQ. DNA for the CDR3: TGCGCCAGCAGCTTGGGCGGGAGCGACTCCTACGAGCAGTACTTC. This encodes CASSLGGSDSYEQYF.

This clone appeared a single time. This chain links TRBV9 with TRBJ2-1; D remains unclear. V dropped 0 bases and J dropped 4 bases, with 20 bases sitting between them. The V gene's germline CDR1 is SGDLS and CDR2 YYNGEE. The CDR3 runs to 18 residues. Here the CDR3 DNA reads TGTGCCAGCAGCGTAGAGCCCACGCTGCGTTGGAGTTACAATGAGCAGTTCTTC. Translating gives CASSVEPTLRWSYNEQFF.

V is TRBV7-9 and J is TRBJ1-3; D gene unclear. The CDR3 length is 14 residues. The germline V gene encodes CDR1 SEHNR and CDR2 FQNEAQ (reference sequence). Trimming removed 5 bases from V and 0 bases from J, with 8 bases in between. CDR3 in amino acids: CASSPHASGNTIYF. CDR3 sequence (DNA): TGTGCCAGCAGCCCACATGCCTCTGGAAACACCATATATTTT.

This clone is a singleton in its sample. The chain carries TRBV12-3 or TRBV12-4 and TRBJ1-3; 7 nucleotides match TRBD1. This CDR3 is built from 11 residues. J gave up 16 bases and V 5 bases, and 8 bases lay outside the gene matches. This CDR3 is CASSNAGTAYF. As DNA, the CDR3 is TGTGCCAGCAGTAATGCCGGGACAGCGTATTTT.

The rearrangement joins TRBV5-4 to TRBJ1-1; 7 positions match TRBD1. CDR3 length: 15 amino acids. CDR1 SGHNT and CDR2 YYREEE come from the germline V gene (reference sequence). Trimming at V came to 3 bases and at J to 1 base, leaving 6 bases not matched to a gene. The CDR3 nucleotides are TGTGCCAGCAGCTACCCGACAGGGACGAACACTGAAGCTTTCTTT. Its protein product is CASSYPTGTNTEAFF.

This chain connects TRBV25-1 to TRBJ1-6; tentatively, D is TRBD1 (6 bases). Germline lookup yields CDR1 MGHDK and CDR2 SYGVNS. V was clipped by 1 base and J by 5 bases, with 18 bases between them. The CDR3 has 18 amino acids. CDR3 in DNA: TGTGCCAGCAGTGAATTTGGCTCAGGGGCTGGGCATAATTCACCCCTCCACTTT. It encodes CASSEFGSGAGHNSPLHF.

V and J are TRBV5-1 and TRBJ2-7, with 7 bases matching TRBD2. Unmatched junction bases numbered 8, after V lost 7 bases and J lost 1 base. Germline-derived CDR1 and CDR2 are SGHRS and YFSETQ. The CDR3 contains 14 residues. The DNA of the CDR3 is TGCGCCAGCCGAAGAGCGGGATCGTCCTACGAGCAGTACTTC. Residues: CASRRAGSSYEQYF. The whole variable domain, filled in from reference TRBV5-1 and TRBJ2-7, reads KAGVTQTPRYLIKTRGQQVTLSCSPISGHRSVSWYQQTPGQGLQFLFEYFSETQRNKGNFPGRFSGRQFSNSRSEMNVSTLELGDSALYLCASRRAGSSYEQYFGPGTRLTVT.

V gene TRBV24-1 combines with J gene TRBJ2-1; 14 bases align to TRBD2. The CDR3 has 20 amino acids. V lost 7 bases to trimming and J lost 0 bases; unmatched junction nucleotides: 13. The germline V gene encodes CDR1 KGHDR and CDR2 SFDVKD. The CDR3 coding sequence is TGTGCCACCAGAGCTTGGACTAGCGGGAGGATCCAATACTCCTACAATGAGCAGTTCTTC. Amino acid sequence: CATRAWTSGRIQYSYNEQFF.

This clone was picked up a small number of times. This chain uses TRBV10-3 with TRBJ2-7; 8 bases match TRBD1. Germline CDR1 ENHRY, CDR2 SYGVKD. This CDR3 has 15 residues. Trimming cost V 2 bases and J 2 bases; bases outside gene matches: 5. The CDR3 DNA reads as TGTGCCATCAGTGAGCTCGGACAGGGACCCTACGAGCAGTACTTC. As protein: CAISELGQGPYEQYF.

The rearrangement joins TRBV29-1 to TRBJ1-2; TRBD1 is a possible D gene (5 bases). Looked up from germline, CDR1 is SQVTM and CDR2 is ANQGSEA. Trimming removed 3 bases from V and 8 bases from J, with 13 bases in between. There are 12 residues in the CDR3. The CDR3 DNA follows: TGCAGCGTTGACGCAGGGCCCTCGGGCTACACCTTC. Translated: CSVDAGPSGYTF.

The V call is TRBV19, the J call TRBJ2-2; 9 bases line up with TRBD1. The V and J ends lost 6 bases and 2 bases, in that order; junction bases with no gene match: 4. The CDR3 is 15 residues long. In germline, CDR1 is LNHDA, CDR2 SQIVND (reference sequence). In nucleotides, the CDR3 is TGTGCCAGTAGGGTGACAGGGGGAAACACCGGGGAGCTGTTTTTT. As protein: CASRVTGGNTGELFF.

The chain uses TRBV6-5 and TRBJ2-7; 8 nucleotides match TRBD2. The ends lost 6 bases at V and 4 bases at J; junction bases unmatched: 5. The CDR3 is 13 residues long. Germline V gene lookup returns CDR1 MNHEY and CDR2 SVGAGI. CDR3 nucleotide sequence: TGTGCCAGCAGGGGGACTAGTTTATACGAGCAGTACTTC. Its protein is CASRGTSLYEQYF.

The V call is TRBV5-1, the J call TRBJ1-6; 9 bases fit TRBD1. V was clipped by 4 bases and J by 6 bases; unmatched bases: 5. CDR3 length: 15 amino acids. Germline CDR1 is SGHRS and CDR2 is YFSETQ. This CDR3 reads CASSEEQGANSPLHF. CDR3 DNA: TGCGCCAGCAGCGAAGAACAGGGGGCTAATTCACCCCTCCACTTT.

The chain uses TRBV10-3 and TRBJ2-3, with TRBD2 as a possible D gene (5 bases). V lost 10 bases and J lost 0, with 20 bases in between. This CDR3 has 16 amino acids. Germline V gene data show CDR1 as ENHRY and CDR2 as SYGVKD. This CDR3 is CATAPGRNPSTDTQYF. Written as DNA, the CDR3 is TGTGCCACCGCGCCGGGGAGAAACCCTAGCACAGATACGCAGTATTTT.

The chain links TRBV2 to TRBJ1-1; 9 bases map to TRBD1. This CDR3 spans 13 amino acids. Germline CDR1 reads SNHLY; CDR2 reads FYNNEI. V was pared by 6 bases and J by 7 bases, with 6 bases of the junction left unmatched. CDR3 residues: CASSYRQGDEAFF. The CDR3 bases are TGTGCCAGCAGCTATCGACAGGGGGATGAAGCTTTCTTT.

The chain combines TRBV18 with TRBJ2-1, with D tentatively TRBD2 (5 bases). The ends were cut back, 4 bases at V and 10 bases at J, with 8 bases in the middle. The CDR3 has 11 amino acids. Germline V lookup: CDR1 KGHSH, CDR2 LQKENI. CDR3 protein: CASSRAGEQFF. Here the CDR3 DNA reads TGTGCCAGCTCACGTGCGGGCGAGCAGTTCTTC.

This clone was picked up one time. This sequence joins TRBV7-8 and TRBJ2-7, with 10 bases aligning to TRBD1. The CDR3 covers 15 residues. Germline CDR1 is SGHVS and CDR2 is FQNEAQ. V was clipped by 4 bases and J by 3 bases; unmatched bases: 6. DNA for the CDR3: TGTGCCAGCAGCTCGGACAGGGGGACTTACTACGAGCAGTACTTC. This translates into CASSSDRGTYYEQYF.

The J gene is TRBJ1-5, the V gene TRBV6-5, with D possibly being TRBD1 (5 bases). Per the germline V gene, CDR1 is MNHEY and CDR2 is SVGAGI. The V end was cut by 0 bases, the J end by 6 bases, with 6 bases between. CDR3 length: 13 amino acids. CDR3 DNA: TGTGCCAGCAGTTACTCAAGGGGTCAGCCCCAGCATTTT. Encoded protein: CASSYSRGQPQHF.

The chain uses TRBV24-1 and TRBJ2-1; 11 bases match TRBD2. V trimming: 4 bases; J trimming: 10 bases; junction bases outside the gene matches: 11. The CDR3 covers 16 residues. Germline V gives CDR1 KGHDR, CDR2 SFDVKD. Here the CDR3 reads CATSDPTSGSLGEQFF. CDR3 in DNA: TGTGCCACCAGTGACCCTACTAGCGGGAGCTTGGGGGAGCAGTTCTTC.

The chain employs TRBV19 and TRBJ2-7; the D gene is possibly TRBD1 (5 bases). Germline lookup yields CDR1 LNHDA and CDR2 SQIVND (reference sequence). The length of the CDR3 is 14 residues. The germline V and J ends were trimmed by 7 bases and 5 bases, with 18 bases remaining between them. The CDR3: CASNEVGRAHEQYF. The CDR3 DNA reads as TGTGCCAGTAATGAGGTAGGCAGGGCCCACGAGCAGTACTTC.

This clone was picked up one time. This rearrangement joins TRBV5-1 to TRBJ1-2; 8 bases are shared with TRBD1. Germline V gene data show CDR1 as SGHRS and CDR2 as YFSETQ. V shed 5 bases and J 2 bases; nucleotides not matched to a gene: 5. The CDR3 contains 14 residues. The CDR3 loop is CASSKQGENYGYTF. Here the CDR3 DNA reads TGCGCCAGCAGTAAACAGGGGGAGAACTATGGCTACACCTTC.